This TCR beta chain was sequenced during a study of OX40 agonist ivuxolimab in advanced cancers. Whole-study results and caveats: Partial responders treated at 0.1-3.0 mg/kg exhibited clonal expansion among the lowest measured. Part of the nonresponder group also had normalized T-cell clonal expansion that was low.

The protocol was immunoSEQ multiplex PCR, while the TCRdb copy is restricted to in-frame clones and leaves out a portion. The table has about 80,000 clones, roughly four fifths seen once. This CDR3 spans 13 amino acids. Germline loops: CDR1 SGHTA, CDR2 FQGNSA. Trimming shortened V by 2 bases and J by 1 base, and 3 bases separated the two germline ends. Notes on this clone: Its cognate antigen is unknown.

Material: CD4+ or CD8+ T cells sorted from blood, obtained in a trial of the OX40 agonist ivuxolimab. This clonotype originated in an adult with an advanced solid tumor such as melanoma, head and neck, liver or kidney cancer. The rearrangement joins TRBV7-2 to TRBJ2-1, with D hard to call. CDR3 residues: CASSLQSYNEQFF. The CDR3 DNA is TGTGCCAGCAGCTTACAGTCCTACAATGAGCAGTTCTTC.